The T cell receptor beta chain described here comes from a study of spatial heterogeneity in lung cancer. The study, taken as a whole, reports: In blood, ubiquitous expanded tumor TCRs appeared more at resection than follow-up.

Time point given: sample taken at primary tumor resection. Tumor, nontumor lung or frozen PBMC supplied whole RNA, sequenced without sorting. TCRdb redid the calling of the 5' RACE reads with MiXCR, one entry per CDR3 protein. The sample records some 20,000 distinct CDR3 sequences, 3% to 3.5% being singletons. From germline, CDR1 is MGHRA and CDR2 YSYEKL. The CDR3 length is 14 residues. The germline V and J ends were trimmed by 3 bases and 5 bases, with 10 bases remaining between them. This clonotype was observed many times. Its specificity is not known. The chain recombines TRBV4-1 with TRBJ1-4; a weak D match, TRBD1 (6 bases). Source: PBMCs, taken at surgery. The source is a female donor with early-stage non-small cell lung cancer. The CDR3 DNA is TGCGCCAGCAGCCAGGCAGGGGAAAATGAAAAACTGTTTTTT. Its protein product is CASSQAGENEKLFF.